This T cell receptor beta chain is drawn from a study of blood T cells in healthy people across ages. Study background: About one barcoded TCR beta cDNA was captured per two T cells. Study results and caveats: Higher diversity and more naive CD4+ cells were features of long-lived donors, compared to aged donors.

Drawing of peripheral blood yielded 7.5 to 10 milliliters from each donor. A second 7 to 11 cycle PCR used barcoded and J-beta primers. Sequencing yielded, for each sample, at least 2.5 million paired-end reads carrying CDR3. TCRdb recomputed calls from the 5' RACE reads with MiXCR, one row per CDR3 protein. The sample holds approximately 940,000 distinct CDR3 sequences, 40% to 60% seen once. Trimming removed 2 bases at V and 1 base at J, with 15 bases between. CDR1 MNHNS and CDR2 SASEGT come from the germline V gene. CDR3 size: 17 residues. To note about this clonotype: Antigen specificity is unknown.

Sequenced sample: blood. This sequence originates from a man younger than 45 in good health. The genes are TRBV6-1 and TRBJ1-5; no definite D call. The CDR3 DNA sequence: TGTGCCAGCAGTGAAAGCGACGTGGGCCTAAGCAATCAGCCCCAGCATTTT. Protein product: CASSESDVGLSNQPQHF.